This T cell receptor (beta chain) was identified during a study of shared clonotypes between healthy human individuals. Overall study findings and caveats: In four donors, 4.5% to 5.5% of naive CD4 clonotypes appeared in common.

The assay was immunoSEQ multiplex PCR, and TCRdb's table has in-frame clones only and misses some. Here the sample spans fewer than 1 million clones, around 96% being singletons. Trimming took 6 bases from V and 0 from J, leaving 6 bases between them. The CDR3 runs 14 residues. Germline CDR1 and CDR2: LNHDA and SQIVND (reference sequence). Naive CD8 cells, CD45RO-negative and positively selected for CCR7, excluded terminally differentiated effector memory CD45RA+ cells. With respect to this clone: What it binds is unknown.

The chain employs TRBV19 and TRBJ2-6; D gene uncertain. This TCR came from a young man in good health. Source material: naive CD8+ T cells sorted from blood. The CDR3 bases are TGTGCCAGTAGCTCGAGCTCTGGGGCCAACGTCCTGACTTTC. It specifies CASSSSSGANVLTF. Variable domain in full (rest from reference TRBV19 and TRBJ2-6): DGGITQSPKYLFRKEGQNVTLSCEQNLNHDAMYWYRQDPGQGLRLIYYSQIVNDFQKGDIAEGYSVSREKKESFPLTVTSAQKNPTAFYLCASSSSSGANVLTFGAGSRLTVL.